The 24 T cell receptor beta chains given below trace back to one sample, sequenced in a study of shared clonotypes between healthy human individuals. Sequenced by immunoSEQ multiplex PCR; TCRdb stores in-frame clones only, minus some. In the table there are 2 million to 2.5 million clones, 90% to 96% of which are singletons. What was sequenced was naive CD4+ T cells sorted from blood. The subset: CD45RA+ positively selected. These receptors were collected from a man aged 18 to 30 in good health.

The chain joins TRBV9 to TRBJ2-1; 12 bases map to TRBD2. Germline CDR1 SGDLS, CDR2 YYNGEE. This CDR3 region has 16 residues. V dropped 4 bases and J dropped 9; count of bases not matched to a gene: 11. CDR3 coding DNA: TGTGCCAGCAGCACCCTTCTAGCGGGGGGGGAAGGTGAGCAGTTCTTC. The encoded protein is CASSTLLAGGEGEQFF.

This chain links TRBV4-1 with TRBJ2-3; 7 bases agree with TRBD2. The ends lost 0 bases at V and 3 bases at J; junction bases unmatched: 6. The CDR3 sequence is 16 residues long. Germline-derived CDR1 and CDR2 are MGHRA and YSYEKL. The CDR3, as DNA: TGCGCCAGCAGCCAAGAGGTGTTCGGGGGGACAGATACGCAGTATTTT. It codes for CASSQEVFGGTDTQYF.

The rearrangement links TRBV4-3 to TRBJ2-1; TRBD2 aligns across 9 bases. The V gene end was trimmed by 4 bases and the J gene end by 8 bases; junction bases not matched to a gene: 9. The CDR3 is 15 residues long. Germline V CDR1 and CDR2: LGHNA, YSLEER. CDR3 loop: CASSRGTSYLDEQFF. The CDR3 nucleotides read TGCGCCAGCAGCCGCGGGACTAGCTATTTAGATGAGCAGTTCTTC.

V gene TRBV4-3 combines with J gene TRBJ2-3; 12 nucleotides match TRBD2. The CDR3 spans 18 residues. Germline V CDR1 and CDR2: LGHNA, YSLEER. J lost 2 bases, V lost 4 bases, and 10 bases had no gene match. CDR3 amino acids: CASSPSGTSGHPTDTQYF. CDR3 in DNA: TGCGCCAGCAGCCCCTCCGGGACTAGCGGGCACCCCACAGATACGCAGTATTTT.

DNA of the CDR3: TGTGCCAGCAGCTTAGCGGACCTGAGCACTGAAGCTTTCTTT. Its protein product is CASSLADLSTEAFF. The gene calls are TRBV7-2 and TRBJ1-1; no definite D call. This CDR3 is built from 14 residues. V was trimmed by 0 bases and J by 4 bases, leaving 9 bases between them. The germline gives CDR1 SGHTA, CDR2 FQGNSA.

V gene TRBV7-2 combines with J gene TRBJ2-7; 12 positions match TRBD2. The V segment lost 1 base and the J segment 0 bases; nucleotides outside the gene matches: 7. This CDR3 has 18 residues. In germline, CDR1 is SGHTA, CDR2 FQGNSA. This CDR3 is CASSLVPSTSGSSYEQYF. CDR3 in DNA: TGTGCCAGCAGCTTAGTCCCCTCGACTAGCGGGAGCTCCTACGAGCAGTACTTC.

V is TRBV7-2 and J is TRBJ1-5; 7 bases match TRBD1. The CDR3 runs to 15 residues. The germline V gene encodes CDR1 SGHTA and CDR2 FQGNSA. The V and J ends lost 2 bases and 1 base, in that order; junction bases with no gene match: 2. CDR3 sequence: CASSLYRGSNQPQHF. CDR3 nucleotide sequence: TGTGCCAGCAGCTTATACAGGGGAAGCAATCAGCCCCAGCATTTT.

The V call is TRBV11-3, the J call TRBJ1-1; 11 nucleotides align to TRBD1. The CDR3 length is 15 residues. Per the germline V gene, CDR1 is SGHNT and CDR2 is YENEEA. With V trimmed by 4 bases and J by 5 bases, 6 bases remained unmatched. CDR3 protein: CASSSSGTGGTEAFF. CDR3 bases: TGTGCCAGCAGCTCATCCGGGACAGGGGGGACTGAAGCTTTCTTT.

V gene TRBV10-2 combines with J gene TRBJ2-7; 8 bases fit TRBD1. Germline loops: CDR1 WSHSY, CDR2 SAAADI. Losses at the gene ends were 6 bases for V and 3 bases for J; bases not matched to a gene: 10. The CDR3 is 15 amino acids. CDR3 in amino acids: CASREGQGGSYEQYF. Written as DNA, the CDR3 is TGCGCCAGCAGAGAAGGACAGGGTGGGAGCTACGAGCAGTACTTC.

This clone was seen more than once but under ten times. This chain uses TRBV30 with TRBJ2-1, with D possibly TRBD1 on 6 matching bases. Between the trimmed V and J ends, which lost 4 bases and 8 bases, there was a span of 15 bases. The germline V gene has CDR1 GTSNPN and CDR2 SVGIG (reference sequence). The CDR3 extends over 13 amino acids. The CDR3 here is CAWTGAGVYEQFF. The CDR3 DNA follows: TGTGCCTGGACTGGGGCAGGGGTTTATGAGCAGTTCTTC.

The chain carries TRBV29-1 and TRBJ2-3; the match to TRBD2 covers 10 bases. V trimming: 1 base; J trimming: 1 base; junction bases outside the gene matches: 5. In germline, CDR1 is SQVTM, CDR2 ANQGSEA. The CDR3 is 16 amino acids. The CDR3 loop reads CSVEGALAGGTDTQYF. In DNA, the CDR3 is TGCAGCGTTGAAGGGGCTCTAGCGGGGGGCACAGATACGCAGTATTTT.

The rearrangement uses TRBV11-2 and TRBJ1-1; D not resolved. In germline, CDR1 is SGHAT, CDR2 FQNNGV. The CDR3 is made up of 14 amino acids. V was cut by 5 bases and J by 0 bases, with 10 bases left in between. The DNA of the CDR3 is TGTGCCAGCAGCCGGCGGCAGATGAACACTGAAGCTTTCTTT. It yields the protein CASSRRQMNTEAFF.

The V gene is TRBV10-3, the J gene TRBJ1-2; weak D call: TRBD1 (6 bases). Germline V gene data show CDR1 as ENHRY and CDR2 as SYGVKD. Trimming cost V 10 bases and J 1 base, with 13 bases left between them. The CDR3 spans 13 residues. In DNA form, the CDR3 reads TGTGCCACCCGGGACACCCATAACTATGGCTACACCTTC. This encodes CATRDTHNYGYTF.

The chain joins TRBV25-1 to TRBJ2-2; D is uncertain. The CDR3 contains 15 residues. Germline V gives CDR1 MGHDK, CDR2 SYGVNS. V gave up 2 bases and J gave up 5 bases, with 12 bases separating them. Here the CDR3 reads CASSERSLPTGELFF. For the CDR3, the DNA is TGTGCCAGCAGTGAACGCTCCCTGCCGACCGGGGAGCTGTTTTTT.

J is TRBJ1-1 and V is TRBV7-3; no clear D gene. CDR1 is SGHTA, CDR2 FQGTGA, per germline. V was trimmed by 2 bases and J by 1 base, leaving 11 bases between them. The CDR3 loop spans 15 amino acids. CDR3 coding DNA: TGTGCCAGCAGCTTAGCTGGCCCCAAGAACACTGAAGCTTTCTTT. Protein sequence: CASSLAGPKNTEAFF.

The J gene is TRBJ2-5, the V gene TRBV7-9; D gene uncertain. Trimming cost V 1 base and J 1 base, with 13 bases left between them. This CDR3 comprises 16 residues. CDR1 SEHNR and CDR2 FQNEAQ come from the germline V gene (reference sequence). The CDR3 protein is CASSLVITARQETQYF. CDR3 nucleotide sequence: TGTGCCAGCAGCTTAGTAATAACGGCTCGCCAAGAGACCCAGTACTTC. The whole variable domain, filled in from reference TRBV7-9 and TRBJ2-5, reads DTGVSQNPRHKITKRGQNVTFRCDPISEHNRLYWYRQTLGQGPEFLTYFQNEAQLEKSRLLSDRFSAERPKGSFSTLEIQRTEQGDSAMYLCASSLVITARQETQYFGPGTRLLVL.

The gene calls are TRBV5-1 and TRBJ1-6, with no clear D. CDR3 size: 16 residues. From germline, CDR1 is SGHRS and CDR2 YFSETQ. The V end was cut by 1 base, the J end by 7 bases, with 15 bases between. CDR3 DNA: TGCGCCAGCAGCTTGTCGGCAGGCGGGGAGAATTCACCCCTCCACTTT. This encodes CASSLSAGGENSPLHF.

The rearrangement joins TRBV11-2 to TRBJ1-1; D is unresolved. V was shortened by 5 bases and J by 3 bases, with 16 bases between the two germline ends. The V gene's germline CDR1 is SGHAT and CDR2 FQNNGV. This CDR3 has 15 residues. The CDR3, as DNA: TGTGCCAGCAGCCCTTCAAAGGCGCCCCACACTGAAGCTTTCTTT. Protein product: CASSPSKAPHTEAFF.

This sequence joins TRBV7-2 and TRBJ2-1, with D maybe TRBD2 (5 bases). Trimming took 4 bases from V and 12 from J, leaving 19 bases between them. Germline V gene data show CDR1 as SGHTA and CDR2 as FQGNSA. The CDR3 spans 14 residues. CDR3 sequence reads: CASSSTGNTFTQFF. The CDR3 region has the DNA TGTGCCAGCAGCTCGACCGGGAACACCTTTACGCAGTTCTTC.

This chain links TRBV27 with TRBJ2-1; possibly TRBD2 for D (6 bases). CDR3 length: 13 amino acids. Between the trimmed V and J ends, which lost 8 bases and 6 bases, there was a span of 14 bases. Germline lookup yields CDR1 MNHEY and CDR2 SMNVEV (reference sequence). The CDR3 DNA is TGTGCCAGCCTCCGGCAGGGAGGCAATGAGCAGTTCTTC. Residues: CASLRQGGNEQFF.

V is TRBV2 and J is TRBJ1-5, with 7 nucleotides matching TRBD1. CDR1 and CDR2 (germline): SNHLY, FYNNEI. With 8 bases clipped from V and 4 bases from J, the junction kept 11 bases outside the gene matches. The CDR3 extends over 15 amino acids. CDR3 in amino acids: CASRIYRDSNQPQHF. The CDR3 DNA sequence: TGTGCCAGCCGAATTTACCGGGACAGTAATCAGCCCCAGCATTTT.

The chain links TRBV5-1 to TRBJ2-2; 11 nucleotides line up with TRBD1. From germline, CDR1 is SGHRS and CDR2 YFSETQ. This CDR3 is 16 amino acids long. Germline trimming cut 4 bases from V and 7 bases from J; bases unmatched to any gene: 9. The CDR3 here is CASSPGQGAFIGELFF. For the CDR3, the DNA is TGCGCCAGCAGCCCCGGACAGGGGGCGTTCATCGGGGAGCTGTTTTTT.

This clone was counted a single time. This chain joins TRBV6-6 and TRBJ2-2; perhaps TRBD2 as D (6 bases). CDR3 length equals 15 residues. The V gene's germline CDR1 is MNHNY and CDR2 SVGAGI (reference sequence). The V and J ends lost 4 bases and 6 bases respectively, with 15 bases between them. DNA for the CDR3: TGTGCCAGCAGTTTACAGACCCCGGGAGCCGGGGAGCTGTTTTTT. Amino acids: CASSLQTPGAGELFF.

This clone was observed a few times. The chain couples TRBV30 to TRBJ1-5; D is uncertain. The CDR3 sequence is 14 residues long. V lost 1 base and J lost 3, with 10 bases in between. The germline CDR1 and CDR2 sequences are GTSNPN and SVGIG (reference sequence). The CDR3 protein is CAWSGGLDNQPQHF. The CDR3 DNA reads as TGTGCCTGGAGTGGAGGATTGGACAATCAGCCCCAGCATTTT.